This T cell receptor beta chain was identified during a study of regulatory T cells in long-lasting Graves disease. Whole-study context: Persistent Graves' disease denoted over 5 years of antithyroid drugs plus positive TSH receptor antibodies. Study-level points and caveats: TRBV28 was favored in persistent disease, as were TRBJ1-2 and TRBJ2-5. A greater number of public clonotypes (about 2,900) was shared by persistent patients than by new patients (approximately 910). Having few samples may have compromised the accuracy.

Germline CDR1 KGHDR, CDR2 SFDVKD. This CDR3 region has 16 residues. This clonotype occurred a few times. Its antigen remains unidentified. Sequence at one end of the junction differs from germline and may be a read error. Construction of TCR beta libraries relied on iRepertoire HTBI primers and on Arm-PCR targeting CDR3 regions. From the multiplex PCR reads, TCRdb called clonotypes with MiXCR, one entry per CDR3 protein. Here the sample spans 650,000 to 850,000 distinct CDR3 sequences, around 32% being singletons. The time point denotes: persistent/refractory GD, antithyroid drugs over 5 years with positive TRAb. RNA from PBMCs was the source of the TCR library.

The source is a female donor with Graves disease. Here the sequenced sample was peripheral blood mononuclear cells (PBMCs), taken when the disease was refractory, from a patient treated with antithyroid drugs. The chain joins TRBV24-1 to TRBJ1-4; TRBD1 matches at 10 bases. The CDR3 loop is CATSDRSGTGDEKLFF. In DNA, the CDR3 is TGTGCCACCAGTGACCGATCCGGGACAGGGGATGAAAAACTGTTCTTT.